Listed below are T cell receptor beta chains from one sample, sequenced in a study of CD8 T cells in ankylosing spondylitis. TCRdb recomputed calls from the 5' RACE reads with MiXCR, one row per CDR3 protein. The sample lists fewer than 25,000 distinct CDR3 sequences; 10% to 15% were seen once. The sequenced sample consisted of blood. All receptors come from a male donor with ankylosing spondylitis or in good health (not recorded which). The CDR3 runs from the conserved cysteine through the conserved F or W.

TRBV4-1	15	TRBJ2-3	CASSQDRVLADTQYF
TRBV7-9	14	TRBJ2-5	CASSSGQGQETQYF
TRBV29-1	11	TRBJ2-5	CSDTNGETQYF
TRBV12-3/TRBV12-4	13	TRBJ2-3	CASKIASTDTQYF
TRBV4-3	15	TRBJ2-1	CASSQVGGRRNEQFF
TRBV14	15	TRBJ2-1	CASSLATSSYNEQFF
TRBV20-1	14	TRBJ2-2	CSANGQGSTGELFF
TRBV7-2	15	TRBJ1-1	CASSPPGRGNTEAFF
TRBV12-3/TRBV12-4	14	TRBJ2-2	CASWGRQGTGELFF
TRBV29-1	13	TRBJ1-1	CSGKGQINTEAFF
TRBV29-1	13	TRBJ1-4	CSVAGLGNEKLFF
TRBV29-1	14	TRBJ2-5	CSVEVARLQETQYF
TRBV11-2	17	TRBJ2-4	CASTRTSGRVAKNIQYF
TRBV5-5	13	TRBJ1-2	CASSWAGDGDYTF
TRBV20-1	15	TRBJ2-5	CSATGLAGAQETQYF
TRBV12-3/TRBV12-4	14	TRBJ2-5	CASSLGAEQETQYF
TRBV28	13	TRBJ2-7	CASSRGGTYEQYF
TRBV5-1	14	TRBJ2-3	CASSLTGNTDTQYF
TRBV14	13	TRBJ2-4	CASSHRGPNIQYF
TRBV12-3/TRBV12-4	15	TRBJ1-5	CASSPGQGRRQPQHF
TRBV7-9	15	TRBJ2-1	CASSPRGGLYNEQFF
TRBV6-1	14	TRBJ2-4	CASTPDRAQNIQYF
TRBV20-1	16	TRBJ1-6	CSARDRGGHMHSPLHF
TRBV11-1	16	TRBJ2-7	CASSLNPLAGPYEQYF
TRBV29-1	13	TRBJ2-1	CSVDRGGQGEQFF
TRBV20-1	13	TRBJ2-1	CSAGGPVDNEQFF
TRBV7-2	14	TRBJ1-1	CASSPVALNTEAFF
TRBV6-5	15	TRBJ2-5	CASSYGGGGSETQYF
TRBV9	15	TRBJ2-2	CASSVVTSGSGELFF
TRBV5-1	15	TRBJ2-3	CASSAGQGAGDTQYF
TRBV27	12	TRBJ2-2	CASSLSAGELFF
TRBV28	16	TRBJ2-2	CASSSTRASLRGELFF
TRBV4-3	16	TRBJ2-1	CASSQDLSGGHNEQFF
TRBV12-3/TRBV12-4	12	TRBJ2-1	CASTKFRARLFF
TRBV2	15	TRBJ2-1	CASKTLAGGPNEQFF
TRBV2	14	TRBJ2-2	CASKQDREAGELFF
TRBV28	12	TRBJ1-2	CASPGGAYGYTF
TRBV7-6	14	TRBJ2-2	CASSKMTGSGELFF
TRBV10-3	12	TRBJ2-2	CAIHRGDGELFF
TRBV12-3/TRBV12-4	13	TRBJ2-7	CASSFGGIYEQYF
TRBV19	14	TRBJ1-5	CASSRAHSNQPQHF
TRBV6-2/TRBV6-3	16	TRBJ2-4	CASSIDRYLAKNIQYF
TRBV29-1	12	TRBJ2-7	CSVSAGSYEQCF
TRBV20-1	14	TRBJ2-1	CSARVQGAYNEQFF
TRBV24-1	13	TRBJ2-2	CATRAGGTGELFF
TRBV20-1	12	TRBJ2-4	CSVRLAKNIQYF
TRBV5-5	18	TRBJ2-3	CASSLVATSGMVADTQYF
TRBV6-2/TRBV6-3	13	TRBJ2-2	CASSYGTTGELFF
TRBV10-3	13	TRBJ2-5	CAISDGQGETQYF
TRBV20-1	11	TRBJ2-1	CSAAQGNEQFF
TRBV7-2	13	TRBJ1-1	CASSSMASGEAFF